Described below is a single TCR beta chain sequence and its context. Its target is unknown. Healthy bone marrow donors made up the donors. The data were obtained in a study of cytomegalovirus exposure and HLA in healthy donors. Study as a whole: Falling in the Caucasian-associated ancestry cluster were about 82% of approximately 400 genotyped donors. The study's findings and limits: One variant, a missense change in DCLRE1C, was linked in a later analysis to TCR beta V- and J-gene trimming.

The CDR3 has 16 amino acids. Unmatched junction bases numbered 8, after V lost 3 bases and J lost 2 bases. Germline loops: CDR1 SGHTA, CDR2 FQGNSA. With 60 Vbeta and 13 Jbeta primers, the PCR was carried out. Method: immunoSEQ multiplex PCR; TCRdb's copy keeps in-frame clones and lacks some. The sample shows 90,000 to 110,000 clones, 73% of them seen only once. The TCR sequence derives from a man aged 40-49 years in good health and CMV-seronegative. The material sequenced was PBMCs. The V gene is TRBV7-2, the J gene TRBJ2-7; 9 nucleotides agree with TRBD2. CDR3 coding DNA: TGTGCCAGCAGCTTCGGACTAGCGAAGGCCCCCTACGAGCAGTACTTC. Translated, it gives CASSFGLAKAPYEQYF.